The next 4 T cell receptor beta chains were all read from a single sample in a study of blood T cell repertoires in COVID-19. Assay used: immunoSEQ multiplex PCR; TCRdb lists only in-frame clones, some missing. The sample gives under 300,000 clones, 86% of which show up once; 6.2% is in the top ten. Sequenced material: peripheral blood. The source is a man aged 55-75 years with acute or convalescent COVID-19.

The rearrangement joins TRBV29-1 to TRBJ2-7, with D maybe TRBD2 (6 bases). This CDR3 region has 13 residues. Trimming left V 2 bases short and J 5 bases short, with 13 bases between. Per germline, CDR1 SQVTM and CDR2 ANQGSEA. CDR3 sequence (DNA): TGCAGCGTTGAACGGGCGGGAAGCAACGAGCAGTACTTC. It yields the protein CSVERAGSNEQYF.

The rearrangement joins TRBV11-3 to TRBJ2-7; 11 bases match TRBD2. J gave up 5 bases and V 8 bases, and 8 bases lay outside the gene matches. This CDR3 has 14 amino acids. CDR1 is SGHNT and CDR2 is YENEEA in the germline V gene. This CDR3 reads CASRPLAGGDEQYF. The CDR3 DNA is TGTGCCAGCCGGCCCCTAGCGGGAGGCGACGAGCAGTACTTC.

The chain uses TRBV5-1 and TRBJ2-7, with D possibly being TRBD2 (5 bases). The V end lost 4 bases, the J end lost 3 bases, and 11 bases lay between the germline ends. From germline, CDR1 is SGHRS and CDR2 YFSETQ. The CDR3 covers 13 residues. CDR3 bases: TGCGCCAGCAGCAACAGCGGAATCTACGAGCAGTACTTC. Translated: CASSNSGIYEQYF.

This rearrangement joins TRBV7-9 to TRBJ2-2; TRBD2 matches 12 bases. Germline assignment: CDR1 SEHNR and CDR2 FQNEAQ (reference sequence). The CDR3 is 15 residues long. With 4 bases clipped from V and 7 bases from J, the junction kept 4 bases outside the gene matches. The CDR3 here is CASSSTSGRYGELFF. The DNA of the CDR3 is TGTGCCAGCAGCTCGACTAGCGGGAGATACGGGGAGCTGTTTTTT.